A selection of T cell receptor beta chains follows, all from one sample in a study of T cell changes during pregnancy in multiple sclerosis. Data came from immunoSEQ multiplex PCR; TCRdb stores just in-frame clones and leaves some out. The table includes around 51,000 clones, roughly 94% detected once. Sequenced here: CD4+ T cells from peripheral blood mononuclear cells, sampled in the second trimester of pregnancy. These receptor sequences come from a female donor with multiple sclerosis, enrolled in a pregnancy study. Both conserved end residues are part of each CDR3. D genes are given only for firm matches. Where a row states a size, it is once, few, many or the class of an expanded clone; other rows omit it.

J gene | D gene | V gene | clone size | CDR3 DNA | CDR3 protein
TRBJ1-1 | TRBD1 | TRBV7-3 | once | TGTGCCAGCAGCCCACCCCAGGGGGCCCTCACTGAAGCTTTCTTT | CASSPPQGALTEAFF
TRBJ1-4 | NA | TRBV7-9 | NA | TGTGCCACCTCCCCCCCGGGGTCCGGGAGTGAAAAACTGTTTTTT | CATSPPGSGSEKLFF
TRBJ2-3 | TRBD2 | TRBV27 | NA | TGTGCCAGCAGTTTTCTAGCGGGGGGCACAGATACGCAGTATTTT | CASSFLAGGTDTQYF
TRBJ2-6 | TRBD1 | TRBV9 | NA | TGTGCCAGCAGCGAAAAACCGGGACAGGGGCCCCCTGGGGCCAACGTCCTGACTTTC | CASSEKPGQGPPGANVLTF
TRBJ2-6 | NA | TRBV7-3 | NA | TGTGCCAGCACTATCGACAGCTCTGGGGCCAACGTCCTGACTTTC | CASTIDSSGANVLTF
TRBJ1-4 | NA | TRBV4-2 | NA | TGTGCCAGCAGCCAAGATGCGGGAGGCGCCGAAAAACTGTTTTTT | CASSQDAGGAEKLFF
TRBJ2-7 | NA | TRBV5-1 | NA | TGCGCCAGCAGTCCCCGGACAAACACCTACGAGCAGTACTTC | CASSPRTNTYEQYF
TRBJ1-6 | NA | TRBV5-6 | NA | TGTGCCAGCAAACTGGGCCTTCATAATTCACCCCTCCACTTT | CASKLGLHNSPLHF
TRBJ2-5 | TRBD2 | TRBV27 | NA | TGTGCCAGCGGGCGGGGGTCTCGATTAGAGACCCAGTACTTC | CASGRGSRLETQYF
TRBJ2-2 | TRBD1 | TRBV5-4 | NA | TGTGCCAGCAGCCCGTTCCGGGACAGGGAAAGGGCCGGGGAGCTGTTTTTT | CASSPFRDRERAGELFF
TRBJ2-3 | NA | TRBV11-2 | once | TGTGCCAGCAGCTTAGATAGAGGGGAGGTAGATACGCAGTATTTT | CASSLDRGEVDTQYF
TRBJ1-1 | NA | TRBV6-5 | NA | TGTGCCAGCAGTTACGCCCCAGGGGTGAACACTGAAGCTTTCTTT | CASSYAPGVNTEAFF
TRBJ1-4 | NA | TRBV7-9 | NA | TGTGCCAGCAGCTTAGGCAGGAGAGGGGAAAAACTGTTTTTT | CASSLGRRGEKLFF
TRBJ2-5 | TRBD1 | TRBV27 | once | TGTGCCAGCAGTCCAGGCCCCGGGACAGGGGTAGGGGAGACCCAGTACTTC | CASSPGPGTGVGETQYF
TRBJ2-7 | NA | TRBV21-1 | once | TGTGCCAGCAGCAAAGCACCCGAAGACAGGTTTCAACTTCGGTCCTACGAGCAGTACTTC | CASSKAPEDRFQLRSYEQYF
TRBJ1-2 | NA | TRBV10-3 | NA | TGTGCCATCAGTCCTCGTGAAGCCATCTTGAACTATGGCTACACCTTC | CAISPREAILNYGYTF
TRBJ1-1 | NA | TRBV19 | NA | TGTGCCAGTAGTCCACAGGGACGGTACGCTTTCTTT | CASSPQGRYAFF
TRBJ2-7 | NA | TRBV7-2 | NA | TGTGCCAGCAGCTTACACAGGAGCTCCTACGAGCAGTACTTC | CASSLHRSSYEQYF
TRBJ1-4 | NA | TRBV10-3 | NA | TGTGCCACCCGGGAGGGAGGAACTAATGAAAAACTGTTTTTT | CATREGGTNEKLFF
TRBJ1-4 | NA | TRBV4-1 | NA | TGCGCCAGCAGCCATCTCGGTCGGGGAGGGTCTAATGAAAAACTGTTTTTT | CASSHLGRGGSNEKLFF
TRBJ2-3 | NA | TRBV21-1 | NA | TGTGCCAGCAGCATGAACAGGGCAGATACGCAGTATTTT | CASSMNRADTQYF
TRBJ2-1 | NA | TRBV5-1 | NA | TGCGCCAGCAGCAATAGCAACTACAATGAGCAGTTCTTC | CASSNSNYNEQFF
TRBJ2-5 | NA | TRBV19 | NA | TGTGCCAGTAGCCGAGGAGGGCAAGAGACCCAGTACTTC | CASSRGGQETQYF
TRBJ1-1 | NA | TRBV30 | few | TGTGCCTGGAGTTCGCCGCGGGCCTTCAACACTGAAGCTTTCTTT | CAWSSPRAFNTEAFF
TRBJ1-2 | TRBD1 | TRBV19 | NA | TGTGCCAGTAGGAGACAGGGGTTGTACGGCTACACCTTC | CASRRQGLYGYTF
TRBJ2-2 | NA | TRBV18 | NA | TGTGCCAGCTCACCCCTAGAGAGGTTCTACACCGGGGAGCTGTTTTTT | CASSPLERFYTGELFF
TRBJ1-6 | NA | TRBV18 | NA | TGTGCCAGCTCACCCGGGGCAGGGGATAATTCACCCCTCCACTTT | CASSPGAGDNSPLHF
TRBJ1-2 | TRBD1 | TRBV4-2 | NA | TGTGCCAGCAGCCAAGATCTAGGGGACAGGGGAGTTAGCTATGGCTACACCTTC | CASSQDLGDRGVSYGYTF
TRBJ1-3 | NA | TRBV19 | NA | TGTGCCAGTAGAACAGCATCTGGAAACACCATATATTTT | CASRTASGNTIYF
TRBJ2-7 | NA | TRBV7-2 | once | TGTGCCAGCAGCCTGCAGACAAGCTCCTCCTACGAGCAGTACTTC | CASSLQTSSSYEQYF
TRBJ2-7 | TRBD1 | TRBV29-1 | NA | TGCAGCGTTGAAAGGGACAGGGGTCCCGAGCAGTACTTC | CSVERDRGPEQYF
TRBJ1-1 | TRBD1 | TRBV5-4 | NA | TGTGCCAGCAGCGGGAAGGACAGGGCGAACACTGAAGCTTTCTTT | CASSGKDRANTEAFF
TRBJ2-5 | NA | TRBV7-3 | NA | TGTGCCAGCAGCTTAGAGGGCGGGCGGGGAGTAGAGACCCAGTACTTC | CASSLEGGRGVETQYF
TRBJ2-2 | TRBD1 | TRBV9 | NA | TGTGCCAGCAGCCCTCAGGGGGCGACCGGGGAGCTGTTTTTT | CASSPQGATGELFF
TRBJ1-5 | NA | TRBV19 | NA | TGTGCCAGTAGTGCGACGGGGGGCAATCAGCCCCAGCATTTT | CASSATGGNQPQHF
TRBJ1-1 | TRBD1 | TRBV4-3 | NA | TGCGCCAGCAGCCAGGGGACAGTTTTCGGCACTGAAGCTTTCTTT | CASSQGTVFGTEAFF
TRBJ2-3 | TRBD2 | TRBV9 | NA | TGTGCCAGCAGCCTCCGAGCGGGGGGGCTCGGAACAGATACGCAGTATTTT | CASSLRAGGLGTDTQYF
TRBJ2-1 | NA | TRBV7-9 | NA | TGTGCCAGCAGCTTAGCGGGCCCGACTACGGACAATGAGCAGTTCTTC | CASSLAGPTTDNEQFF
TRBJ1-3 | NA | TRBV4-2 | NA | TGTGCCAGCAGCCAAGCCCTACAGGGATTACCGTTGGGAAACACCATATATTTT | CASSQALQGLPLGNTIYF
TRBJ2-4 | NA | TRBV4-1 | NA | TGCGCCAGCAGCCGGATCCAGGGGAGAGGGGCCAAAAACATTCAGTACTTC | CASSRIQGRGAKNIQYF
TRBJ1-2 | NA | TRBV6-6 | NA | TGTGCCAGCAGTCTAGGTCCGGAGCGGGGTGGCTACACCTTC | CASSLGPERGGYTF
TRBJ2-2 | NA | TRBV9 | NA | TGTGCCAGCAGCGCCCTTTCGGACACTTCCACCGGGGAGCTGTTTTTT | CASSALSDTSTGELFF
TRBJ2-1 | TRBD2 | TRBV5-8 | NA | TGTGCCAGCACCATTCCCGGGACTAGCTACAATGAGCAGTTCTTC | CASTIPGTSYNEQFF
TRBJ1-2 | TRBD1 | TRBV20-1 | NA | TGCAGTGTGGGACAGAACTATGGCTACACCTTC | CSVGQNYGYTF
TRBJ1-1 | NA | TRBV27 | NA | TGTGCCAGCAGTTTATCGGGGGGGCGCACTGAAGCTTTCTTT | CASSLSGGRTEAFF
TRBJ2-4 | TRBD1 | TRBV18 | NA | TGTGCCAGCTCACTGGGGACAGGAGTACTAGCCAAAAACATTCAGTACTTC | CASSLGTGVLAKNIQYF
TRBJ1-4 | TRBD1 | TRBV11-3 | NA | TGTGCCAGCTCGCAGGGGGTTAATGAAAAACTGTTTTTT | CASSQGVNEKLFF
TRBJ1-1 | NA | TRBV18 | NA | TGTGCCAGCTCACCAAGCATTCAGGGGAGGGTAGGGACTGAAGCTTTCTTT | CASSPSIQGRVGTEAFF
TRBJ2-3 | TRBD2 | TRBV5-6 | once | TGTGCCAGCAGCTCAACCGGGACTAGCCGCACAGATACGCAGTATTTT | CASSSTGTSRTDTQYF
TRBJ1-5 | NA | TRBV7-9 | few | TGTGCCAGCAGCTACAGTCCCAATCAGCCCCAGCATTTT | CASSYSPNQPQHF
TRBJ2-1 | NA | TRBV7-2 | few | TGTGCCAGCAGCCCCTACAGGGCGGCGGATGAGCAGTTCTTC | CASSPYRAADEQFF
TRBJ1-1 | NA | TRBV21-1 | NA | TGTGCCAGCATCCACCCGGGACAGTCCATTAACACTGAAGCTTTCTTT | CASIHPGQSINTEAFF
TRBJ1-2 | TRBD1 | TRBV5-6 | NA | TGTGCCAGCAGCTTGTGGGACAGGGGGTTCTATGGCTACACCTTC | CASSLWDRGFYGYTF
TRBJ1-1 | NA | TRBV6-5 | once | TGTGCCAGCAGTGGGGGGGCTACTGAAGCTTTCTTT | CASSGGATEAFF
TRBJ2-7 | TRBD2 | TRBV4-2 | once | TGTGCCAGCAGCCTCACTAGCGGGGGAGACGAGCAGTACTTC | CASSLTSGGDEQYF
TRBJ1-4 | TRBD1 | TRBV7-6 | NA | TGTGCCAGCAGCTTGACAGGGACAAATGAAAAACTGTTTTTT | CASSLTGTNEKLFF
TRBJ1-6 | NA | TRBV10-3 | once | TGTGCCATCAGTGAGTCGATTCGCGGGTATTCACCCCTCCACTTT | CAISESIRGYSPLHF
TRBJ2-3 | NA | TRBV7-3 | NA | TGTGCCAGCAGCTTAGGAGCACAGGGAGGGACAGATACGCAGTATTTT | CASSLGAQGGTDTQYF
TRBJ2-1 | TRBD2 | TRBV5-1 | NA | TGCGCCAGCAGCTTGGATGGGACTAGCTACAATGAGCAGTTCTTC | CASSLDGTSYNEQFF